These T cell receptor beta chains were read from a single sample in a study of blood T cells in healthy people across ages. TCRdb fed the 5' RACE reads into MiXCR, producing one record per CDR3 protein. This sample has 550,000 to 800,000 distinct CDR3 sequences, with around 32% found just once. The specimen sequenced was blood. These receptors all stem from a woman over 75 in good health. CDR3s leave out the opening cysteine and the closing phenylalanine or tryptophan.

J: TRBJ2-7
V: TRBV7-2
CDR3: ASSRRSSSYEQY

J: TRBJ1-2
V: TRBV7-2
CDR3: ASSKELSRAANYGYT

J: TRBJ1-5
V: TRBV5-5
CDR3: ASSRLGRDNQPQH

J: TRBJ1-4
V: TRBV6-5
CDR3: ATANGAAGEKLF

J: TRBJ2-3
V: TRBV9
CDR3: ASSEADFSTDTQY

J: TRBJ2-7
V: TRBV29-1
CDR3: SAVTSGGRDEQY

J: TRBJ2-3
V: TRBV7-9
CDR3: ASSSLTSSSTDTQY

J: TRBJ2-1
V: TRBV7-2
CDR3: ASSRRTGRSNEQF

J: TRBJ2-7
V: TRBV7-9
CDR3: ASRPRDRGYEQY

J: TRBJ2-1
V: TRBV12-3/TRBV12-4
CDR3: ASIIAGGAYEQF

J: TRBJ2-5
V: TRBV19
CDR3: ASSIARTDQETQY

J: TRBJ2-5
V: TRBV20-1
CDR3: SAPATSETQY

J: TRBJ2-5
V: TRBV18
CDR3: ASSHRRTTYQETQY

J: TRBJ1-6
V: TRBV7-9
CDR3: ASSSETGGSSPLH

J: TRBJ2-5
V: TRBV14
CDR3: ASSQERTGAPY

J: TRBJ2-1
V: TRBV2
CDR3: ASSGPWGVNEQF

J: TRBJ2-7
V: TRBV5-1
CDR3: ASSFSPSGAYEQY

J: TRBJ2-5
V: TRBV20-1
CDR3: SAVRQETQY

J: TRBJ1-4
V: TRBV29-1
CDR3: SVGRDRGDEKLF

J: TRBJ2-5
V: TRBV20-1
CDR3: SARADGGGETQY

J: TRBJ2-7
V: TRBV5-6
CDR3: ASTNPGEYDEQY

J: TRBJ2-3
V: TRBV30
CDR3: AWSPVPDTQY

J: TRBJ1-5
V: TRBV28
CDR3: ASWAGHSNQPQH

J: TRBJ2-7
V: TRBV14
CDR3: ASSQAGTALYEQY

J: TRBJ2-1
V: TRBV9
CDR3: ASSVGASGANEQF

J: TRBJ2-3
V: TRBV7-3
CDR3: ASNSGGITDTQY

J: TRBJ2-7
V: TRBV11-2
CDR3: ASSLGDRVFDEQY

J: TRBJ2-2
V: TRBV24-1
CDR3: ATSDLLSTGELF

J: TRBJ2-5
V: TRBV6-2/TRBV6-3
CDR3: ASKRDSPAGQY

J: TRBJ1-5
V: TRBV7-8
CDR3: ASSFMRDRVYQPQH

J: TRBJ2-3
V: TRBV20-1
CDR3: SDSGGNTGTQY

J: TRBJ2-4
V: TRBV20-1
CDR3: SARGIGMKNIQY

J: TRBJ2-2
V: TRBV7-2
CDR3: ASSLRTLGLGELF

J: TRBJ2-1
V: TRBV7-2
CDR3: ASSAPRALHNEQF

J: TRBJ2-5
V: TRBV28
CDR3: ASSLAGTGKTLEETQY

J: TRBJ2-7
V: TRBV7-2
CDR3: ASSLATSGSSYEQY

J: TRBJ1-2
V: TRBV7-3
CDR3: ASSLTSGVYGYT

J: TRBJ2-1
V: TRBV29-1
CDR3: SYLGGARYNEQF

J: TRBJ1-2
V: TRBV19
CDR3: ASSTGQGIGGYT

J: TRBJ2-5
V: TRBV7-2
CDR3: ASSLVTYSEQY

J: TRBJ1-6
V: TRBV20-1
CDR3: SASFLGQNNSPLH

J: TRBJ2-6
V: TRBV30
CDR3: AWSVKSSGANVRT

J: TRBJ2-1
V: TRBV7-2
CDR3: ASSSTGQSYNEQF

J: TRBJ2-5
V: TRBV11-1
CDR3: ASSDEGTTQY

J: TRBJ2-5
V: TRBV9
CDR3: ASSAGSGTGKIYNEQY

J: TRBJ2-1
V: TRBV20-1
CDR3: SARDPGLADYNEQF

J: TRBJ1-1
V: TRBV7-9
CDR3: ASSLGGYGGEAF

J: TRBJ2-7
V: TRBV12-3/TRBV12-4
CDR3: ASSPVGGGSGEQY

J: TRBJ2-7
V: TRBV5-1
CDR3: ASSNRLAALSEQY

J: TRBJ1-5
V: TRBV6-6
CDR3: ASSYGWAVDEPQH

J: TRBJ2-1
V: TRBV7-2
CDR3: ASSRLVLARASPNEQF

J: TRBJ1-1
V: TRBV5-6
CDR3: ASSLSGTGWWITEAF

J: TRBJ1-5
V: TRBV27
CDR3: ASSARGQHSNQPQH

J: TRBJ2-3
V: TRBV4-3
CDR3: ASSQNVGLAATTDTQY

J: TRBJ2-1
V: TRBV5-1
CDR3: ASSLEASGVRGEQF